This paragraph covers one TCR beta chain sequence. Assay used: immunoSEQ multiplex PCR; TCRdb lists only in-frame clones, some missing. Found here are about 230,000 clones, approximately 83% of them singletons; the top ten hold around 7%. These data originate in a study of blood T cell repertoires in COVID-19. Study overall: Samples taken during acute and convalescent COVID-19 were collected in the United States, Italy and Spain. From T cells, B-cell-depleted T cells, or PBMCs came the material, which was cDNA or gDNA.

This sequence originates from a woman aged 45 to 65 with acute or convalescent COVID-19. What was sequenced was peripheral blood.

CDR3 amino acids: CASSQEAGAFYGYTF. CDR3 nucleotides: TGCGCCAGCAGCCAAGAAGCAGGGGCCTTCTATGGCTACACCTTC. The chain recombines TRBV4-3 with TRBJ1-2; D perhaps matches TRBD1 (6 bases). Germline assignment: CDR1 LGHNA and CDR2 YSLEER. V lost 0 bases and J 4 bases, leaving 12 bases between the germline ends. The CDR3 runs to 15 residues.